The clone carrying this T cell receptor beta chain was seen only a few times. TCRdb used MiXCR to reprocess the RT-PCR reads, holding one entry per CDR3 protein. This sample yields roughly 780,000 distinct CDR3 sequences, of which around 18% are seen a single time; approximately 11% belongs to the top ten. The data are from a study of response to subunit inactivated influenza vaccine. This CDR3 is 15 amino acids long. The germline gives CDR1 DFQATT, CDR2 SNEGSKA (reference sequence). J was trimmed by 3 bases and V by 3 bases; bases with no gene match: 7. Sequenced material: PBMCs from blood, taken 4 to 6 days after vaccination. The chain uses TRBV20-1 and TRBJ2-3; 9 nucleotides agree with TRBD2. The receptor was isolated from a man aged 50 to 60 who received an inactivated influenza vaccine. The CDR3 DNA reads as TGCAGTGCTAGCTCGGCTAGCGGGGTTACAGATACGCAGTATTTT. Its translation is CSASSASGVTDTQYF.